The present entry profiles one T cell receptor beta chain with its context. These data are taken from a study of blood T cell repertoires in COVID-19. Turning to the study itself: Spain, Italy and the United States supplied samples that represented acute and convalescent COVID-19. In each case, the material was cDNA or gDNA derived from T cells, B-cell-depleted T cells, or PBMCs.

As handled by the study authors: It was from reference gene primer amplification that nucleated cell counts were estimated. TCRdb keeps only in-frame clones here, not all; method: immunoSEQ multiplex PCR. V and J calls and clone size are as listed in that table; D and trimming were resolved from the DNA. The repertoire holds around 200,000 clones, with approximately 81% as singletons. This clonotype originated in a woman older than 75 with acute or convalescent COVID-19. Input material: peripheral blood.

The CDR3: CASSPSGKETQYF. CDR3 DNA sequence: TGTGCCAGCAGCCCTAGCGGGAAGGAGACCCAGTACTTC. The chain uses TRBV14 and TRBJ2-5; 9 bases agree with TRBD2. The germline V gene encodes CDR1 SGHDN and CDR2 FVKESK. CDR3 length: 13 amino acids. The V segment lost 4 bases and the J segment 5 bases; nucleotides outside the gene matches: 2.